Below, 29 T cell receptor beta chains from the same sample are listed, as sequenced in a study of CD8 T cells in ankylosing spondylitis. TCRdb re-derived calls from the 5' RACE reads in MiXCR, one entry per CDR3 protein. In the table there are 300,000 to 400,000 distinct CDR3 sequences, approximately 22% of which are singletons. Sequencing was done on a sample of blood, either unsorted or a sorted T cell fraction (not recorded which). Receptors were obtained from a male donor with ankylosing spondylitis or in good health (not recorded which).

This clonotype was seen more than once but under ten times. This chain links TRBV27 with TRBJ1-4; 10 bases are a match to TRBD1. Germline-derived CDR1 and CDR2 are MNHEY and SMNVEV (reference sequence). V was clipped by 2 bases and J by 6 bases; unmatched bases: 3. The CDR3 runs 15 residues. DNA for the CDR3: TGTGCCAGCAGTTTACTCGGACAGGGGGATGAAAAACTGTTTTTT. Protein: CASSLLGQGDEKLFF.

CDR3 in DNA: TGTGCCAGCAGCTTAGAAGCGGGGCTAGGTTATGGCTACACCTTC. The encoded protein is CASSLEAGLGYGYTF. The chain joins TRBV7-3 to TRBJ1-2, with D possibly being TRBD1 (5 bases). Germline V gene sequence: CDR1 SGHTA, CDR2 FQGTGA. Deletions cut 2 bases from V and 5 bases from J, with 15 bases between. This CDR3 has 15 residues. Filled out from reference TRBV7-3 and TRBJ1-2, the complete variable domain reads GAGVSQTPSNKVTEKGKYVELRCDPISGHTALYWYRQSLGQGPEFLIYFQGTGAADDSGLPNDRFFAVRPEGSVSTLKIQRTERGDSAVYLCASSLEAGLGYGYTFGSGTRLTVV.

The rearrangement uses TRBV20-1 and TRBJ2-7, with 8 nucleotides matching TRBD1. After removal of 2 bases from V and 2 bases from J, the junction contained 5 bases not matched to a gene. Looked up from germline, CDR1 is DFQATT and CDR2 is SNEGSKA (reference sequence). The CDR3 sequence is 14 residues long. CDR3 residues: CSARPTGGPYEQYF. The CDR3 region has the DNA TGCAGTGCTAGACCCACAGGGGGGCCCTACGAGCAGTACTTC.

The J gene is TRBJ2-1, the V gene TRBV16; 11 positions agree with TRBD1. Germline values: CDR1 KGHSY, CDR2 FQNENV. The CDR3 is 14 residues long. Trimming cost V 4 bases and J 12 bases; bases outside gene matches: 8. This chain's CDR3 is CASSRESDRGLQFF. The CDR3 DNA reads as TGTGCCAGCAGCCGGGAGTCGGACAGGGGGCTGCAGTTCTTC.

Only a few counts were recorded for this clonotype. The gene calls are TRBV7-9 and TRBJ1-1; no clear D. Germline V gene data show CDR1 as SEHNR and CDR2 as FQNEAQ (reference sequence). V lost 1 base to trimming and J lost 6 bases, with 15 bases between them. This CDR3 contains 15 residues. As DNA, the CDR3 is TGTGCCAGCAGCTTAGGGAGGCACCTCGACGCTGAAGCTTTCTTT. As protein: CASSLGRHLDAEAFF.

This clonotype showed up just a few times. A much larger clone lies a single base off, so this may be a read error. The chain is built from TRBV5-5 and TRBJ2-1; 12 bases map to TRBD1. V lost 2 bases and J lost 7; bases outside the gene matches: 4. The CDR3 consists of 15 residues. Germline V CDR1 and CDR2: SGHKS, YYEKEE (reference sequence). DNA for the CDR3: TGTGCCAGCAGCTTCGGGACAGGGGGCGCGAATGAGCAGTTCTTC. It yields the protein CASSFGTGGANEQFF. Full variable domain (rest looked up from reference TRBV5-5 and TRBJ2-1): DAGVTQSPTHLIKTRGQQVTLRCSPISGHKSVSWYQQVLGQGPQFIFQYYEKEERGRGNFPDRFSARQFPNYSSELNVNALLLGDSALYLCASSFGTGGANEQFFGPGTRLTVL.

This clonotype has more than one count but fewer than ten. The V and J genes are TRBV11-2 and TRBJ2-5; D is perhaps TRBD2 (5 bases). With 8 bases removed from V and 3 bases from J, the gap between germline ends came to 10 bases. The CDR3 covers 12 residues. Germline CDR1 and CDR2: SGHAT and FQNNGV. CDR3 protein: CASEGLKETQYF. The CDR3 nucleotides read TGTGCCAGCGAGGGTCTAAAAGAGACCCAGTACTTC.

V is TRBV10-3 and J is TRBJ2-3; D is possibly TRBD2 (6 bases). V gave up 0 bases and J gave up 0 bases, with 10 bases separating them. CDR3 length: 16 amino acids. Germline V lookup: CDR1 ENHRY, CDR2 SYGVKD. For the CDR3, the DNA is TGTGCCATCAGTGAGTCGCTAGCGTCTAGCACAGATACGCAGTATTTT. Translated, it gives CAISESLASSTDTQYF.

The J gene is TRBJ1-3, the V gene TRBV3-1; TRBD1 is a possible D gene (6 bases). The V gene's germline CDR1 is LGHDT and CDR2 YNNKEL (reference sequence). Trimming shortened V by 8 bases and J by 2 bases, and 16 bases separated the two germline ends. This CDR3 spans 15 amino acids. The CDR3 DNA is TGTGCCAGCTCCTACCGCCGGGGGCCTGGAAACACCATATATTTT. Protein sequence: CASSYRRGPGNTIYF.

This clonotype was detected only a few times. J is TRBJ2-2 and V is TRBV2; D may be TRBD2 (6 bases). Germline V gene data show CDR1 as SNHLY and CDR2 as FYNNEI. The CDR3 loop spans 15 amino acids. Trimming left V 3 bases short and J 4 bases short, with 12 bases between. For the CDR3, the DNA is TGTGCCAGCAGTGAGCGGGATCCGAGCACCGGGGAGCTGTTTTTT. Translating it yields CASSERDPSTGELFF.

In its sample, this clonotype was seen a few times. The V call is TRBV7-2, the J call TRBJ2-7, with D tentatively TRBD1 or TRBD2 (6 bases each). CDR1 and CDR2 (germline): SGHTA, FQGNSA. The CDR3 is 14 residues long. With 5 bases removed from V and 7 bases from J, the gap between germline ends came to 18 bases. CDR3 nucleotides: TGTGCCAGCAGCCTGTACGGGGGCACGATGGAGCAGTACTTC. It specifies CASSLYGGTMEQYF. Together with reference TRBV7-2 and TRBJ2-7, the CDR3 gives the full variable domain: GAGVSQSPSNKVTEKGKDVELRCDPISGHTALYWYRQSLGQGLEFLIYFQGNSAPDKSGLPSDRFSAERTGGSVSTLTIQRTQQEDSAVYLCASSLYGGTMEQYFGPGTRLTVT.

The rearrangement joins TRBV5-6 to TRBJ1-1; D is undetermined. This CDR3 comprises 15 residues. Germline loops: CDR1 SGHDT, CDR2 YYEEEE. Trimming took off 4 bases at V and 3 bases at J, with 16 bases between the two ends. The CDR3 protein is CASSVVGMLDTEAFF. The CDR3 DNA follows: TGTGCCAGCAGCGTGGTCGGAATGTTGGACACTGAAGCTTTCTTT.

The chain employs TRBV3-1 and TRBJ2-3, with D unclear. Per germline, CDR1 LGHDT and CDR2 YNNKEL (reference sequence). The CDR3 runs 18 residues. Trimming cost V 3 bases and J 6 bases, with 25 bases left between them. CDR3 residues: CASSQGGQASWSMDTQYF. CDR3 nucleotides: TGTGCCAGCAGCCAGGGCGGCCAGGCCTCCTGGTCCATGGATACGCAGTATTTT.

There are a few counts of this clonotype. This chain links TRBV20-1 with TRBJ2-3; possible D gene TRBD1, 5 bases. Trimming shortened V by 1 base and J by 2 bases, and 13 bases separated the two germline ends. The germline V gene encodes CDR1 DFQATT and CDR2 SNEGSKA (reference sequence). CDR3 length equals 15 residues. Here the CDR3 DNA reads TGCAGTGCTAGAGTTGTAGGGGAAATCACAGATACGCAGTATTTT. Residues: CSARVVGEITDTQYF.

This clonotype came up many times. The rearrangement links TRBV5-1 to TRBJ2-7, with 8 bases identical to TRBD2. Per the germline V gene, CDR1 is SGHRS and CDR2 is YFSETQ. The CDR3 has 14 amino acids. V lost 6 bases and J lost 4; bases outside the gene matches: 9. CDR3 loop: CASIGAGGTYEQYF. CDR3 DNA sequence: TGCGCCAGCATTGGGGCGGGGGGAACATACGAGCAGTACTTC.

This clonotype has a count of ten or more. This chain links TRBV12-3 or TRBV12-4 with TRBJ2-2; unclear D gene. This CDR3 comprises 14 residues. V was trimmed by 4 bases and J by 0 bases, leaving 6 bases between them. The CDR3 DNA reads as TGTGCCAGCAGTTCCATAACGAACACCGGGGAGCTGTTTTTT. This sequence encodes CASSSITNTGELFF.

This clonotype was counted between two and nine times. The chain recombines TRBV20-1 with TRBJ2-2; a possible D gene is TRBD2 (6 bases). This CDR3 spans 13 amino acids. Germline assignment: CDR1 DFQATT and CDR2 SNEGSKA (reference sequence). The V gene lost 6 bases and the J gene lost 5 bases, with 13 bases spanning the gap. CDR3 DNA: TGCAGTGCCCACGGCGGGAATACCGGGGAGCTGTTTTTT. This encodes CSAHGGNTGELFF.

This clonotype was picked up a small number of times. The chain joins TRBV7-3 to TRBJ1-1, with TRBD1 matching over 10 bases. Germline loops: CDR1 SGHTA, CDR2 FQGTGA. This CDR3 comprises 13 residues. V lost 5 bases and J lost 8; bases outside the gene matches: 5. CDR3 bases: TGTGCCAGCAGCCCGACAGGGGGCGTGGAAGCTTTCTTT. Translated, it gives CASSPTGGVEAFF. The whole variable domain, filled in from reference TRBV7-3 and TRBJ1-1, reads GAGVSQTPSNKVTEKGKYVELRCDPISGHTALYWYRQSLGQGPEFLIYFQGTGAADDSGLPNDRFFAVRPEGSVSTLKIQRTERGDSAVYLCASSPTGGVEAFFGQGTRLTVV.

This clonotype has at least ten counts. The chain uses TRBV12-3 or TRBV12-4 and TRBJ2-7; TRBD1 matches 10 bases. The length of the CDR3 is 14 residues. J gave up 2 bases and V 4 bases, and 2 bases lay outside the gene matches. CDR3 sequence reads: CASSSTGGTYEQYF. CDR3 bases: TGTGCCAGCAGTTCGACAGGGGGCACCTACGAGCAGTACTTC.

This clonotype was seen a few times. The rearrangement uses TRBV10-3 and TRBJ2-7, with a possible D match to TRBD2 (6 bases). This CDR3 has 14 amino acids. The V end lost 11 bases, the J end lost 1 base, and 18 bases lay between the germline ends. CDR1 and CDR2 (germline): ENHRY, SYGVKD. CDR3 in DNA: TGTGCCGCTCAAGACAGCGGACTATCCTACGAGCAGTACTTC. The encoded protein is CAAQDSGLSYEQYF.

This clonotype appeared many times. The CDR3 reads CASSLADRPSYEQYF. Here the CDR3 DNA reads TGTGCCAGCAGTTTAGCGGACAGACCCTCCTACGAGCAGTACTTC. V usage is TRBV12-3 or TRBV12-4 and J usage is TRBJ2-7; a weak D match, TRBD1 (6 bases). V was cut by 0 bases and J by 0 bases, with 9 bases left in between. This CDR3 spans 15 amino acids.

The chain uses TRBV20-1 and TRBJ2-7; 12 nucleotides line up with TRBD2. CDR1 is DFQATT and CDR2 is SNEGSKA in the germline V gene (reference sequence). With V trimmed by 0 bases and J by 2 bases, 2 bases remained unmatched. The CDR3 spans 15 residues. DNA of the CDR3: TGCAGTGCTAGAGAACTAGCGGGGGGTACCTACGAGCAGTACTTC. Its protein product is CSARELAGGTYEQYF.

This clonotype was counted a few times. This chain connects TRBV4-1 to TRBJ1-2; D may be TRBD1 (5 bases). This CDR3 is built from 15 residues. Trimming took off 4 bases at V and 1 base at J, with 13 bases between the two ends. The germline V gene encodes CDR1 MGHRA and CDR2 YSYEKL. This chain's CDR3 is CASSPSLTVNYGYTF. The DNA of the CDR3 is TGCGCCAGCAGCCCTAGCCTGACAGTTAACTATGGCTACACCTTC.

The sample holds a few counts of this clonotype. The chain links TRBV29-1 to TRBJ1-2; D possibly corresponds to TRBD1 (5 bases). With 3 bases removed from V and 0 bases from J, the gap between germline ends came to 14 bases. The CDR3 contains 15 residues. The germline CDR1 and CDR2 sequences are SQVTM and ANQGSEA. The DNA of the CDR3 is TGCAGCGTTGAGTCGTGGGAAGGGGCTAACTATGGCTACACCTTC. Translation gives CSVESWEGANYGYTF.

Here the CDR3 reads CASSPQGTGYNEQFF. CDR3 sequence (DNA): TGTGCCAGCAGCCCCCAAGGGACAGGGTACAATGAGCAGTTCTTC. This chain joins TRBV9 and TRBJ2-1; 9 bases fit TRBD1. The CDR3 is 15 amino acids. Germline V CDR1 and CDR2: SGDLS, YYNGEE. Germline trimming cut 4 bases from V and 4 bases from J; bases unmatched to any gene: 6.

This clonotype was observed a few times. The J gene is TRBJ2-3, the V gene TRBV12-3 or TRBV12-4; 7 bases are a match to TRBD1. J gave up 5 bases and V 5 bases, and 7 bases lay outside the gene matches. The CDR3 spans 14 residues. This CDR3 reads CASSPDRAGDTQYF. CDR3 sequence (DNA): TGTGCCAGCAGTCCAGACAGGGCGGGAGATACGCAGTATTTT.

A few counts support this clonotype. CDR3 bases: TGTGCCAGCAGCCGGCAGGGGTGGGACACTGAAGCTTTCTTT. Protein: CASSRQGWDTEAFF. The J gene is TRBJ1-1, the V gene TRBV7-9; TRBD1 is a possible D gene (6 bases). Germline CDR1 SEHNR, CDR2 FQNEAQ (reference sequence). The CDR3 is 14 residues long. V lost 5 bases and J 3 bases, leaving 13 bases between the germline ends.

The rearrangement links TRBV5-6 to TRBJ2-7; 13 nucleotides align to TRBD2. The CDR3 has 17 residues. J gave up 7 bases and V 2 bases, and 12 bases lay outside the gene matches. CDR1 SGHDT and CDR2 YYEEEE come from the germline V gene. The CDR3 region has the DNA TGTGCCAGCAGCTTCGGGACTAGCGGGAAGACCTCCCGGGAGCAGTACTTC. Protein sequence: CASSFGTSGKTSREQYF.

This sequence joins TRBV28 and TRBJ2-5; 11 nucleotides align to TRBD2. This CDR3 spans 17 amino acids. Losses at the gene ends were 3 bases for V and 0 bases for J; bases not matched to a gene: 6. Germline CDR1 reads MDHEN; CDR2 reads SYDVKM. CDR3 sequence (DNA): TGTGCCAGCAGTTTTTCTAGCGGGGGGTCTCACCAAGAGACCCAGTACTTC. Its translation is CASSFSSGGSHQETQYF.